The 2 T cell receptor beta chains presented below share a single source sample, sequenced in a study of beta chain features in type 1 diabetes. Findings of the study overall: Across all four CD4+ subsets, people with type 1 diabetes showed modestly shorter TCRB CDR3s.

Their antigens are not known. Expressed TCRB transcripts were sequenced because the entire RNA isolate underwent reverse transcription. Sequencing used immunoSEQ multiplex PCR; TCRdb keeps in-frame clones, though not all of them. Of about 120,000 clones listed, about 16% are singletons. Material for sequencing was central memory CD4+ T cells from blood. The receptors here all came from a man aged 25 to 40 with type 1 diabetes.

The chain carries TRBV4-3 and TRBJ2-1, with 8 bases aligning to TRBD2. This CDR3 is built from 16 residues. V lost 1 base, J lost 4 bases, and 6 bases stayed unmatched. Germline CDR1 and CDR2: LGHNA and YSLEER. CDR3 loop: CASSQAGGVWYNEQFF. CDR3 coding DNA: TGCGCCAGCAGCCAAGCCGGGGGGGTATGGTACAATGAGCAGTTCTTC.

The chain employs TRBV7-9 and TRBJ1-4, with D perhaps matching TRBD1 (5 bases). The CDR3 spans 13 residues. Trimming stripped 3 bases from V and 8 bases from J, with 10 bases between. Germline CDR1 is SEHNR and CDR2 is FQNEAQ (reference sequence). CDR3 nucleotides: TGTGCCAGCAGCTTGGGGACCAGGGAAAAACTGTTTTTT. It specifies CASSLGTREKLFF.